Following are 10 T cell receptor beta chains from one sample sequenced in a study of shared clonotypes between healthy human individuals. The assay was immunoSEQ multiplex PCR, and TCRdb's table has in-frame clones only and misses some. The repertoire includes 1.6 million or so clones, roughly 96% of them detected once, and about 1% sits in the top ten. The sequenced sample was naive CD4+ T cells sorted from blood. Subset here: CD45RA+ positively selected. Source of these receptors: a man aged 25-45 years in good health.

The rearrangement uses TRBV7-9 and TRBJ2-5; D is possibly TRBD1 (6 bases). The V gene lost 4 bases and the J gene lost 3 bases, with 12 bases spanning the gap. Germline assignment: CDR1 SEHNR and CDR2 FQNEAQ (reference sequence). The CDR3 consists of 14 residues. In DNA, the CDR3 is TGTGCCAGCAGCTCCCAGACAGGAGAAGAGACCCAGTACTTC. It translates to CASSSQTGEETQYF. The complete variable domain, with remaining parts taken from reference TRBV7-9 and TRBJ2-5, reads DTGVSQNPRHKITKRGQNVTFRCDPISEHNRLYWYRQTLGQGPEFLTYFQNEAQLEKSRLLSDRFSAERPKGSFSTLEIQRTEQGDSAMYLCASSSQTGEETQYFGPGTRLLVL.

A single count supports this clone. The chain joins TRBV10-2 to TRBJ2-5, with 10 bases that match TRBD2. CDR1 is WSHSY and CDR2 is SAAADI in the germline V gene. With 6 bases clipped from V and 1 base from J, the junction kept 8 bases outside the gene matches. The CDR3 is made up of 16 amino acids. Here the CDR3 DNA reads TGCGCCAGCAGGGCCCGGGCTAGCGGGAGCCAAGAGACCCAGTACTTC. Residues: CASRARASGSQETQYF.

This rearrangement joins TRBV6-1 to TRBJ2-7; tentative D call: TRBD1 (5 bases). From germline, CDR1 is MNHNS and CDR2 SASEGT. V was shortened by 2 bases and J by 0 bases, with 17 bases between the two germline ends. CDR3 length: 17 amino acids. This CDR3 reads CASSEWAGLLSSYEQYF. The CDR3, as DNA: TGTGCCAGCAGTGAATGGGCAGGGCTTCTGAGCTCCTACGAGCAGTACTTC.

The chain recombines TRBV5-1 with TRBJ2-3, with D perhaps given as TRBD1 or TRBD2 (5 bases each). This CDR3 region has 14 residues. The V and J ends lost 2 bases and 4 bases respectively, with 11 bases between them. Germline V gene data show CDR1 as SGHRS and CDR2 as YFSETQ. The DNA for the CDR3 is TGCGCCAGCAGCTTTGGGGGAGACCCAGATACGCAGTATTTT. Translating it yields CASSFGGDPDTQYF.

V is TRBV5-4 and J is TRBJ1-3; TRBD1 agrees at 9 bases. CDR1 and CDR2 from the germline V gene are SGHNT and YYREEE (reference sequence). The V and J ends lost 0 bases and 0 bases, in that order; junction bases with no gene match: 4. CDR3 length equals 17 residues. CDR3 in amino acids: CASSLGQGVSSGNTIYF. In DNA, the CDR3 is TGTGCCAGCAGCTTGGGACAGGGGGTGTCCTCTGGAAACACCATATATTTT.

The rearrangement links TRBV6-1 to TRBJ2-1, with TRBD1 as a possible D gene (5 bases). The length of the CDR3 is 15 residues. V lost 6 bases and J 2 bases, leaving 14 bases between the germline ends. The germline V gene encodes CDR1 MNHNS and CDR2 SASEGT. The CDR3 protein is CASRNRPQTYNEQFF. The DNA for the CDR3 is TGTGCCAGCAGGAACAGGCCTCAGACCTACAATGAGCAGTTCTTC.

This chain connects TRBV7-9 to TRBJ2-5; 11 nucleotides align to TRBD2. The CDR3 has 16 residues. Germline V gives CDR1 SEHNR, CDR2 FQNEAQ (reference sequence). V lost 2 bases, J lost 4 bases, and 6 bases stayed unmatched. The CDR3: CASSLTGLAGGETQYF. In DNA, the CDR3 is TGTGCCAGCAGCTTAACCGGGCTAGCGGGAGGAGAGACCCAGTACTTC.

CDR3 sequence reads: CASSYSSPGAGYGYTF. The CDR3 bases are TGTGCCAGCAGTTACTCGAGTCCGGGGGCGGGCTATGGCTACACCTTC. The V call is TRBV6-5, the J call TRBJ1-2, with D tentatively TRBD1 (6 bases). Germline V gene sequence: CDR1 MNHEY, CDR2 SVGAGI. V was trimmed by 0 bases and J by 4 bases, leaving 15 bases between them. There are 16 residues in the CDR3.

This clone appeared once. Other DNA sequences of this sample code for an identical CDR3. The rearrangement joins TRBV7-2 to TRBJ2-1, with 10 bases that match TRBD2. Germline CDR1 and CDR2: SGHTA and FQGNSA. Trimming removed 4 bases from V and 4 bases from J; junction bases left unmatched: 1. The CDR3 runs 14 residues. DNA of the CDR3: TGTGCCAGCAGCTCAGCGGGAGGGTACAATGAGCAGTTCTTC. It codes for CASSSAGGYNEQFF.

The rearrangement links TRBV6-1 to TRBJ2-1, with a tentative D call TRBD2 (6 bases). With 8 bases removed from V and 0 bases from J, the gap between germline ends came to 11 bases. The CDR3 covers 14 residues. Germline V CDR1 and CDR2: MNHNS, SASEGT. CDR3 loop: CASRGTDSYNEQFF. CDR3 bases: TGTGCCAGCCGGGGGACGGACTCCTACAATGAGCAGTTCTTC.